This T cell receptor (beta chain) was sequenced for a study of blood T cell repertoires in COVID-19. As for the study in general: Spain, Italy and the United States supplied samples that represented acute and convalescent COVID-19. The cDNA or gDNA used as material had been derived from T cells, B-cell-depleted T cells, or PBMCs.

In the original processing: By means of reference gene primer amplification, nucleated cell counts were estimated. Profiling relied on immunoSEQ multiplex PCR, and the TCRdb table lists in-frame clones only, not all of them. V and J calls and clone size are given by that table; D and trimming were obtained from the DNA. The table lists around 310,000 clones, 89% of them singletons. This CDR3 is 16 amino acids long. Trimming pared 2 bases from V and 1 base from J, leaving 12 bases between. Germline-derived CDR1 and CDR2 are MNHEY and SVGAGI. This clone was found once. The source is a woman aged 55-69 years with acute or convalescent COVID-19. The genes are TRBV6-5 and TRBJ2-4, with TRBD1 as a possible D gene (6 bases). Sequencing input: peripheral blood. CDR3 sequence (DNA): TGTGCCAGCAGTTACGGGCAGGGGATGGCCAAAAACATTCAGTACTTC. It is translated as CASSYGQGMAKNIQYF.